Sequencing of this T cell receptor beta chain was carried out in a study of cytomegalovirus exposure and HLA in healthy donors. Concerning this clone itself: Antigen specificity is unknown.

This CDR3 has 14 residues. Germline V gene sequence: CDR1 MDHEN, CDR2 SYDVKM. Trimming at V came to 6 bases and at J to 4 bases, leaving 6 bases not matched to a gene. It was with 60 Vbeta and 13 Jbeta primers that the PCR ran. The repertoire was sequenced with immunoSEQ multiplex PCR; TCRdb's copy has only in-frame clones and lacks some. The table includes around 200,000 clones, around 84% detected once. Study-wide findings and caveats: Researchers reported that three CMV-associated chains were confirmed in vitro as CMV antigen-specific.

Sequenced input: PBMCs. This sequence was found in a girl aged 2 to 9 in good health and CMV-seropositive. This chain uses TRBV28 with TRBJ1-2; the match to TRBD1 covers 9 bases. The CDR3 protein is CASSSSDRGYGYTF. CDR3 nucleotides: TGTGCCAGCAGCTCTTCGGACAGGGGCTATGGCTACACCTTC.